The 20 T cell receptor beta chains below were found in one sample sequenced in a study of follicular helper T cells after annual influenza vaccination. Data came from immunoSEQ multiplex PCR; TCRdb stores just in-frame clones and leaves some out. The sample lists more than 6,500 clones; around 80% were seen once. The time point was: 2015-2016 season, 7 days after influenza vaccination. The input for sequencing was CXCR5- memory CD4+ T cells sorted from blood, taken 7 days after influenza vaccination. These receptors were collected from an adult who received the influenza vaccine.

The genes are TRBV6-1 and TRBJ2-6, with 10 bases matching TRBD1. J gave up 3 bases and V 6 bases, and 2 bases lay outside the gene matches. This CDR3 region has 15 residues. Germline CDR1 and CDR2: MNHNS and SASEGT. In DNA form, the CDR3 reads TGTGCCAGCAGGACAGGGGGCAATGGGGCCAACGTCCTGACTTTC. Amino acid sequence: CASRTGGNGANVLTF.

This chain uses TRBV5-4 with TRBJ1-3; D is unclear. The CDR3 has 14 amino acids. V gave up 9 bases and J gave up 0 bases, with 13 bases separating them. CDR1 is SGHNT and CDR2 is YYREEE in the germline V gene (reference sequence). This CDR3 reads CATNDKLSGNTIYF. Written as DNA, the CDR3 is TGTGCCACCAATGACAAGCTCTCTGGAAACACCATATATTTT.

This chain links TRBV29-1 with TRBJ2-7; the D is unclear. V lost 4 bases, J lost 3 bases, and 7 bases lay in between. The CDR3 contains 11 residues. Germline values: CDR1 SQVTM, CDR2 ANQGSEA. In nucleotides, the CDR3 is TGCAGCGTTGTGATTATCTACGAGCAGTACTTC. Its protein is CSVVIIYEQYF.

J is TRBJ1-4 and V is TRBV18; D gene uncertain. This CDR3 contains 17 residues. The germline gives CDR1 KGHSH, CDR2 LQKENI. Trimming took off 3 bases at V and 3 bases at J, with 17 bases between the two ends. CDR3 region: CASSPGPPTQPNEKLFF. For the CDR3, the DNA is TGTGCCAGCTCACCCGGCCCCCCAACACAGCCTAATGAAAAACTGTTTTTT.

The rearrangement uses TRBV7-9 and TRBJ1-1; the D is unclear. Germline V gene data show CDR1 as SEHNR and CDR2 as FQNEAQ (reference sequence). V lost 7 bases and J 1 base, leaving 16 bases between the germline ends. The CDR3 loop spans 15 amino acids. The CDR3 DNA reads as TGTGCCAGCACCCTTAGAGCCAGGTCGAACACTGAAGCTTTCTTT. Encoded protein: CASTLRARSNTEAFF.

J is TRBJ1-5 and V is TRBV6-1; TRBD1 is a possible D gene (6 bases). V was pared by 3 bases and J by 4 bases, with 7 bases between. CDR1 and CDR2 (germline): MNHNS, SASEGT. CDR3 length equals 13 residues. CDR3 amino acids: CASSDQGNQPQHF. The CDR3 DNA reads TGTGCCAGCAGTGATCAGGGGAATCAGCCCCAGCATTTT.

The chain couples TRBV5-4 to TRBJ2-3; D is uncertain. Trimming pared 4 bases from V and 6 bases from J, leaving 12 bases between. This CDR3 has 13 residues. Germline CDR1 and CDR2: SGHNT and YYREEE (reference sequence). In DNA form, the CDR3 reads TGTGCCAGCAGCCTGGTGCCACGGGATACGCAGTATTTT. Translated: CASSLVPRDTQYF.

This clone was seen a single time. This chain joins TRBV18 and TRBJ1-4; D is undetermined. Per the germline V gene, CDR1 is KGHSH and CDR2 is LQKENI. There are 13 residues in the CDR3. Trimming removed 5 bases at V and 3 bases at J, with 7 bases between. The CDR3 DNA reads TGTGCCAGCTCAAGGTCCCCTAATGAAAAACTGTTTTTT. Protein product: CASSRSPNEKLFF. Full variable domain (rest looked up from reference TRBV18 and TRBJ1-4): NAGVMQNPRHLVRRRGQEARLRCSPMKGHSHVYWYRQLPEEGLKFMVYLQKENIIDESGMPKERFSAEFPKEGPSILRIQQVVRGDSAAYFCASSRSPNEKLFFGSGTQLSVL.

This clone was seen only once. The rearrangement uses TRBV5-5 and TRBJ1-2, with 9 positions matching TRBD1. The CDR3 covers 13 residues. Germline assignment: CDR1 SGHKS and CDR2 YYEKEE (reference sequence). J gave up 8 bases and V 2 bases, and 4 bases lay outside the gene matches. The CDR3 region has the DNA TGTGCCAGCAGCTTCCGGGACAGGGACGGCTACACCTTC. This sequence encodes CASSFRDRDGYTF.

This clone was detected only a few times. The CDR3 spells CASSERGDEQFF. CDR3 in DNA: TGTGCCAGCAGTGAAAGGGGCGATGAGCAGTTCTTC. The chain is built from TRBV6-1 and TRBJ2-1; a possible D gene is TRBD1 (5 bases). Deletions cut 2 bases from V and 8 bases from J, with 7 bases between. This CDR3 has 12 residues. Germline V lookup: CDR1 MNHNS, CDR2 SASEGT.

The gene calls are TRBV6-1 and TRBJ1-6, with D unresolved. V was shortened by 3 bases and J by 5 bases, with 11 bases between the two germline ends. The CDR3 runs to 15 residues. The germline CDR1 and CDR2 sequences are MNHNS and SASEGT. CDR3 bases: TGTGCCAGCAGTGACCCCGGGTCCAATAATTCACCCCTCCACTTT. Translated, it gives CASSDPGSNNSPLHF.

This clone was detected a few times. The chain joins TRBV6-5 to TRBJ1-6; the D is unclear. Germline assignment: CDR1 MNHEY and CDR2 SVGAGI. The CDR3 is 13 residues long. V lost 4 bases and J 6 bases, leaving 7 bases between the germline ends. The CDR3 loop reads CASSLFLNSPLHF. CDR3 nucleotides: TGTGCCAGCAGTTTGTTTCTTAATTCACCCCTCCACTTT.

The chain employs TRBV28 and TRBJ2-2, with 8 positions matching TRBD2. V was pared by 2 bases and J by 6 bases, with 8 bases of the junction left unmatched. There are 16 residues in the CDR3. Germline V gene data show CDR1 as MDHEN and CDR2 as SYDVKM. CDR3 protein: CASSLPGLARAGELFF. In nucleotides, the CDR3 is TGTGCCAGCAGTTTACCCGGACTAGCTCGAGCCGGGGAGCTGTTTTTT.

The CDR3 DNA reads as TGTGCCAGCTCACCAGGGGACACCAACACTGAAGCTTTCTTT. This codes for CASSPGDTNTEAFF. The V gene is TRBV18, the J gene TRBJ1-1; a possible D gene is TRBD1 (6 bases). V was pared by 2 bases and J by 2 bases, with 9 bases between. The CDR3 totals 14 residues. Germline lookup yields CDR1 KGHSH and CDR2 LQKENI.

DNA of the CDR3: TGCAGCGTTGATTTACTGAAACAAGAGACCCAGTACTTC. Amino acid sequence: CSVDLLKQETQYF. The chain employs TRBV29-1 and TRBJ2-5; D unresolved. CDR1 and CDR2 (germline): SQVTM, ANQGSEA. The CDR3 is made up of 13 amino acids. V was clipped by 3 bases and J by 2 bases, with 10 bases between them.

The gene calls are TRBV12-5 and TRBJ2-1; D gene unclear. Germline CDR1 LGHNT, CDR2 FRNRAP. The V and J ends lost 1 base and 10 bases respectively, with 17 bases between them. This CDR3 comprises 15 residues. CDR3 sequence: CASGLGLRAFGEQFF. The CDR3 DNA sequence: TGTGCTAGTGGTTTGGGTCTCCGCGCGTTTGGGGAGCAGTTCTTC.

The CDR3 sequence: CASSGEGYLGTEAFF. Here the CDR3 DNA reads TGTGCCAGCAGTGGGGAGGGGTACCTGGGCACTGAAGCTTTCTTT. The V gene is TRBV27, the J gene TRBJ1-1, with D tentatively TRBD1 (5 bases). The germline V gene encodes CDR1 MNHEY and CDR2 SMNVEV (reference sequence). V lost 5 bases, J lost 4 bases, and 17 bases lay in between. CDR3 size: 15 residues.

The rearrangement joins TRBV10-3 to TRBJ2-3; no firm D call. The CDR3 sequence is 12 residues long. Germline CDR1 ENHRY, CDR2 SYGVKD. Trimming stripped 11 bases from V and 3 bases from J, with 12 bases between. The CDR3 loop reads CAGSSRTDTQYF. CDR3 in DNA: TGTGCCGGATCAAGCCGGACAGATACGCAGTATTTT.

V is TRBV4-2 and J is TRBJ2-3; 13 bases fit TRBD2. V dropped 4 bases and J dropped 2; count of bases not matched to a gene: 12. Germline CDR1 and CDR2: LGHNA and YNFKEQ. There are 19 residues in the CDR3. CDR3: CASSLNAATSGGFTDTQYF. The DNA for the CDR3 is TGTGCCAGCAGCCTTAATGCCGCGACTAGCGGGGGGTTCACAGATACGCAGTATTTT.

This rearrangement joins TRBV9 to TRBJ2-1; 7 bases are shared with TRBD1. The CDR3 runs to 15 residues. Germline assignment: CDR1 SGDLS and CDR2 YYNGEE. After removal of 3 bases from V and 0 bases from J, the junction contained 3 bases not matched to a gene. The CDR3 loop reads CASSEQGSSYNEQFF. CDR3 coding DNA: TGTGCCAGCAGCGAACAGGGGTCCTCCTACAATGAGCAGTTCTTC. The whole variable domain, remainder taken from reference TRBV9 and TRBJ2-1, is DSGVTQTPKHLITATGQRVTLRCSPRSGDLSVYWYQQSLDQGLQFLIQYYNGEERAKGNILERFSAQQFPDLHSELNLSSLELGDSALYFCASSEQGSSYNEQFFGPGTRLTVL.